This T cell receptor (beta chain) is from a study of blood T cell repertoires in COVID-19. Study information: From T cells, B-cell-depleted T cells, or PBMCs came the material, which was cDNA or gDNA.

Authors' analysis steps: From reference gene primer amplification, estimates of nucleated cell counts were derived. Libraries were prepared by immunoSEQ multiplex PCR; TCRdb keeps only in-frame clonotypes and omits some of them. D and trimming come from the DNA, and the V and J calls and clone size come from that table. The table shows about 310,000 clones, with roughly 88% occurring only once. Patients of the Seattle cohort, enrolled during active infection, were followed longitudinally. V lost 0 bases to trimming and J lost 2 bases, with 7 bases between them. This CDR3 comprises 14 residues. Germline loops: CDR1 SGHRS, CDR2 YFSETQ. Of note for this clone: The same CDR3 can be traced to other DNA sequences in this sample.

The chain carries TRBV5-1 and TRBJ2-3, with D perhaps TRBD1 (5 bases). The sequenced material came from peripheral blood. This TCR derives from a woman aged 25 to 39 with COVID-19, enrolled during active disease. The CDR3 region has the DNA TGCGCCAGCAGCTTGGGACAGTCCACAGATACGCAGTATTTT. Encoded protein: CASSLGQSTDTQYF.